These 20 T cell receptor beta chains were sequenced from one sample in a study of blood T cell repertoires in COVID-19. Libraries were prepared by immunoSEQ multiplex PCR; TCRdb keeps only in-frame clonotypes and omits some of them. The table lists under 200,000 clones, around 82% of them singletons. The sample was peripheral blood. Receptors were obtained from a man younger than 35 with active or convalescent COVID-19.

This chain connects TRBV7-2 to TRBJ2-3, with 9 bases lining up with TRBD2. V shed 2 bases, J shed 0 bases, and the junction held 3 bases outside the gene matches. The germline gives CDR1 SGHTA, CDR2 FQGNSA. This CDR3 comprises 16 residues. CDR3 bases: TGTGCCAGCAGCTTAAAGCTAGCGGGAAGCACAGATACGCAGTATTTT. Encoded protein: CASSLKLAGSTDTQYF.

This clone is a singleton in its sample. The rearrangement joins TRBV6-5 to TRBJ2-5; 7 bases line up with TRBD2. The J segment lost 5 bases and the V segment lost 0 bases, leaving 9 bases of the junction unmatched. Germline values: CDR1 MNHEY, CDR2 SVGAGI. This CDR3 has 16 amino acids. CDR3 DNA sequence: TGTGCCAGCAGTTACTCTACGGGGGAGGGTAGGGAGACCCAGTACTTC. Translation: CASSYSTGEGRETQYF.

The chain is built from TRBV12-3 or TRBV12-4 and TRBJ1-2; D unclear. V lost 4 bases to trimming and J lost 4 bases, with 4 bases between them. CDR3 length: 11 amino acids. The CDR3 DNA is TGTGCCAGCAGTTCCCTCTATGGCTACACCTTC. Translated, it gives CASSSLYGYTF.

This clone has only a few counts. The chain uses TRBV19 and TRBJ1-4; weak D call: TRBD1 (5 bases). The V end lost 7 bases, the J end lost 1 base, and 13 bases lay between the germline ends. CDR1 LNHDA and CDR2 SQIVND come from the germline V gene (reference sequence). The CDR3 loop spans 15 amino acids. In DNA form, the CDR3 reads TGTGCCAGTACCTTAAGGGGAAGAACTAATGAAAAACTGTTTTTT. Translating it yields CASTLRGRTNEKLFF.

The J gene is TRBJ1-6, the V gene TRBV30, with a weak D call TRBD1 (5 bases). The germline CDR1 and CDR2 sequences are GTSNPN and SVGIG (reference sequence). Trimming removed 2 bases at V and 8 bases at J, with 13 bases between. The length of the CDR3 is 14 residues. Here the CDR3 reads CAWSPGFGYSPLHF. CDR3 in DNA: TGTGCCTGGAGTCCAGGGTTCGGATATTCACCCCTCCACTTT.

Only a few counts were recorded for this clone. The chain links TRBV5-5 to TRBJ1-1; TRBD1 might be the D (5 bases). This CDR3 contains 14 residues. Germline-derived CDR1 and CDR2 are SGHKS and YYEKEE (reference sequence). Trimming cost V 3 bases and J 0 bases, with 9 bases left between them. The chain's CDR3 is CASSSKTVNTEAFF. The CDR3 nucleotides are TGTGCCAGCAGCTCAAAGACAGTGAACACTGAAGCTTTCTTT.

This chain links TRBV28 with TRBJ1-5; no definite D call. Deletions cut 4 bases from V and 6 bases from J, with 22 bases between. Germline V gives CDR1 MDHEN, CDR2 SYDVKM. This CDR3 has 17 amino acids. The CDR3 here is CASSSPRRGKNSQPQHF. The CDR3 DNA follows: TGTGCCAGCAGTTCCCCGCGGAGAGGGAAGAATAGTCAGCCCCAGCATTTT.

V and J are TRBV6-1 and TRBJ1-5; D call uncertain. CDR3 length equals 16 residues. The germline V and J ends were trimmed by 1 base and 0 bases, with 10 bases remaining between them. CDR1 MNHNS and CDR2 SASEGT come from the germline V gene. In DNA, the CDR3 is TGTGCCAGCAGTGAAGTTGGCGGTAATAGCAATCAGCCCCAGCATTTT. This gives the protein CASSEVGGNSNQPQHF.

The rearrangement links TRBV11-2 to TRBJ2-7; 7 bases are shared with TRBD1. V lost 5 bases and J lost 0; bases outside the gene matches: 13. In germline, CDR1 is SGHAT, CDR2 FQNNGV. CDR3 length equals 17 residues. The CDR3 DNA reads as TGTGCCAGCAGCCGAATCGCAGGACAGGAGATCTCCTACGAGCAGTACTTC. As protein: CASSRIAGQEISYEQYF.

The chain is built from TRBV11-3 and TRBJ2-2; TRBD1 aligns across 8 bases. The CDR3 has 15 amino acids. The trim removed 5 bases at V and 0 bases at J, leaving 2 bases unmatched. Germline values: CDR1 SGHNT, CDR2 YENEEA. DNA of the CDR3: TGTGCCAGCAGCCCGGACAGGGCGAACACCGGGGAGCTGTTTTTT. This encodes CASSPDRANTGELFF.

This clone showed up just once. CDR3 sequence reads: CASSPGGASYEQYF. The CDR3, as DNA: TGTGCCAGCTCACCCGGCGGGGCCTCCTACGAGCAGTACTTC. This chain uses TRBV18 with TRBJ2-7; D perhaps matches TRBD2 (6 bases). CDR1 is KGHSH, CDR2 LQKENI, per germline. V lost 3 bases and J 0 bases, leaving 9 bases between the germline ends. The CDR3 runs 14 residues.

This clone has just a few counts. The chain uses TRBV9 and TRBJ2-1; 9 bases line up with TRBD2. The trim removed 4 bases at V and 0 bases at J, leaving 14 bases unmatched. CDR1 and CDR2 from the germline V gene are SGDLS and YYNGEE. This CDR3 is built from 19 residues. CDR3 residues: CASSLRLAAGRSSYNEQFF. CDR3 nucleotide sequence: TGTGCCAGCAGCCTCCGACTAGCGGCCGGCCGGAGCTCCTACAATGAGCAGTTCTTC.

This clone was recorded only once. The CDR3 sequence: CASSQARVAATNEKLFF. The DNA for the CDR3 is TGTGCCAGCAGCCAAGCGAGGGTTGCCGCAACTAATGAAAAACTGTTTTTT. The chain combines TRBV4-2 with TRBJ1-4; no firm D call. The germline V gene encodes CDR1 LGHNA and CDR2 YNFKEQ. The CDR3 has 17 residues. V lost 1 base and J lost 0, with 12 bases in between.

This chain links TRBV24-1 with TRBJ1-2, with TRBD1 matching over 9 bases. This CDR3 is built from 12 residues. V was clipped by 6 bases and J by 10 bases; unmatched bases: 5. Germline-derived CDR1 and CDR2 are KGHDR and SFDVKD. The DNA for the CDR3 is TGTGCCACCAGTTCCTGGACAGGGGTCTACACCTTC. It is translated as CATSSWTGVYTF.

This sequence joins TRBV14 and TRBJ2-1; maybe TRBD1 (5 bases). The V end was cut by 5 bases, the J end by 6 bases, with 14 bases between. This CDR3 has 14 amino acids. The germline V gene has CDR1 SGHDN and CDR2 FVKESK. The CDR3: CASSIRGLSNEQFF. The CDR3 DNA sequence: TGTGCCAGCAGCATAAGGGGTCTGAGCAATGAGCAGTTCTTC.

The chain joins TRBV25-1 to TRBJ2-7; TRBD1 agrees at 7 bases. This CDR3 spans 12 amino acids. V trimming: 3 bases; J trimming: 7 bases; junction bases outside the gene matches: 3. Germline CDR1 MGHDK, CDR2 SYGVNS. CDR3: CASSETGIEQYF. In DNA, the CDR3 is TGTGCCAGCAGTGAGACAGGGATTGAGCAGTACTTC.

CDR3 nucleotides: TGTGCCAGCAGCGGGACATCTGCAACTAATGAAAAACTGTTTTTT. This encodes CASSGTSATNEKLFF. The rearrangement joins TRBV9 to TRBJ1-4; D is possibly TRBD1 (5 bases). Germline CDR1 SGDLS, CDR2 YYNGEE. There are 15 residues in the CDR3. V was trimmed by 3 bases and J by 0 bases, leaving 9 bases between them.

The rearrangement uses TRBV19 and TRBJ2-1, with D unclear. Trimming pared 5 bases from V and 10 bases from J, leaving 15 bases between. This CDR3 has 13 amino acids. Germline V gives CDR1 LNHDA, CDR2 SQIVND (reference sequence). CDR3 nucleotide sequence: TGTGCCAGTAGTTTGGGTGTTAGGCGGGAGCAGTTCTTC. It encodes CASSLGVRREQFF.

The chain employs TRBV2 and TRBJ2-7; D is uncertain. The CDR3 extends over 11 amino acids. The V end was cut by 6 bases, the J end by 3 bases, with 6 bases between. Germline assignment: CDR1 SNHLY and CDR2 FYNNEI. For the CDR3, the DNA is TGTGCCAGCAGGTCCCTCTACGAGCAGTACTTC. Encoded protein: CASRSLYEQYF.

The chain couples TRBV10-3 to TRBJ2-7; 9 bases map to TRBD1. The CDR3 length is 14 residues. The ends lost 6 bases at V and 2 bases at J; junction bases unmatched: 5. Germline values: CDR1 ENHRY, CDR2 SYGVKD. The CDR3 DNA reads TGTGCCATCAGACAAGGACAGGGGCCCTACGAGCAGTACTTC. This translates into CAIRQGQGPYEQYF.